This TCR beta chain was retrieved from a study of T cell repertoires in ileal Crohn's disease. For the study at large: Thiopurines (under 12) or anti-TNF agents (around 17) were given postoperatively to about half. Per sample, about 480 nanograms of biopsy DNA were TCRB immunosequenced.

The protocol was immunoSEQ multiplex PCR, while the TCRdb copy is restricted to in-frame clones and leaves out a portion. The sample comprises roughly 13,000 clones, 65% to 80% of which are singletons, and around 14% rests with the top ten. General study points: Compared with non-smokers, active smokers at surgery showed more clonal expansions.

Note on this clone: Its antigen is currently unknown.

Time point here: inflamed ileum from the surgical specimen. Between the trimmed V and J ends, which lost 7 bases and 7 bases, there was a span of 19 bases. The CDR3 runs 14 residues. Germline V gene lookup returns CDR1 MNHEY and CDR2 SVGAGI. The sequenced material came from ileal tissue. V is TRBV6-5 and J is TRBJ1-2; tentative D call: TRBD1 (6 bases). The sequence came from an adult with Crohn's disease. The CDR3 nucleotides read TGTGCCAGCAAAGGGGTTGGCAGGGGAGGTGGCTACACCTTC. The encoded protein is CASKGVGRGGGYTF.